This TCR beta chain emerged from a study of radiotherapy plus CTLA-4 blockade in lung cancer. For the study at large: With 31% of patients having disease control, objective responses were seen in approximately 17%.

Worth noting for this clone: Antigen specificity is unknown.

Findings and limits, study-wide: Once radiotherapy plus ipilimumab had been given, TCR clones derived from tumor expanded in blood. Per reports, early blood T cell clone dynamics, plus interferon-beta, forecast response most strongly.

Clones were sequenced by immunoSEQ multiplex PCR, and TCRdb holds only the in-frame ones, with some missing. The table records around 26,000 clones, over 70% of them present only once. The study treated chemo-refractory metastatic non-small-cell lung cancer patients with focal radiation plus ipilimumab CTLA-4 blockade. CDR1 MDHEN and CDR2 SYDVKM come from the germline V gene. CDR3 length equals 13 residues. Losses at the gene ends were 3 bases for V and 3 bases for J; bases not matched to a gene: 0. The chain couples TRBV28 to TRBJ2-3, with TRBD2 matching 7 bases. The starting material was peripheral blood, obtained from a patient treated with radiotherapy plus ipilimumab. The source is a human donor with non-small cell lung cancer who had stable disease on radiotherapy plus ipilimumab. CDR3 sequence (DNA): TGTGCCAGCAGTTTTAGCGGGACAGATACGCAGTATTTT. It codes for CASSFSGTDTQYF.